What follows are 12 T cell receptor beta chains derived from one specimen sequenced in a study of blood T cell repertoires in COVID-19. Some clones are missing from TCRdb's copy, which holds only in-frame ones; the method was immunoSEQ multiplex PCR. The sample holds fewer than 200,000 clones; 70% to 85% are singletons and the top ten take around 15%. The sequenced sample consisted of PBMCs or T cells enriched from blood (not recorded which). Receptors were obtained from a man aged 45 to 65 who had recovered from COVID-19.

This chain joins TRBV7-9 and TRBJ1-4; D perhaps matches TRBD1 (5 bases). CDR1 SEHNR and CDR2 FQNEAQ come from the germline V gene (reference sequence). V gave up 2 bases and J gave up 4 bases, with 11 bases separating them. The CDR3 extends over 15 amino acids. The chain's CDR3 is CASSLLQGGNEKLFF. In DNA, the CDR3 is TGTGCCAGCAGCTTATTGCAGGGAGGTAATGAAAAACTGTTTTTT.

The V and J genes are TRBV2 and TRBJ2-7; TRBD2 agrees at 7 bases. The CDR3 is 15 residues long. Germline lookup yields CDR1 SNHLY and CDR2 FYNNEI. Trimming at V came to 2 bases and at J to 6 bases, leaving 10 bases not matched to a gene. The CDR3 DNA reads TGTGCCAGCAGTGAAACGGCAGGGAGGGTGTCCGAGCAGTACTTC. Its translation is CASSETAGRVSEQYF.

The chain links TRBV5-6 to TRBJ1-4; TRBD1 matches 9 bases. The CDR3 runs 14 residues. V lost 3 bases and J lost 8; bases outside the gene matches: 5. The germline gives CDR1 SGHDT, CDR2 YYEEEE. The CDR3 here is CASSSGQGGEKLFF. Here the CDR3 DNA reads TGTGCCAGCAGCTCGGGACAGGGTGGGGAAAAACTGTTTTTT. Combining the CDR3 with reference TRBV5-6 and TRBJ1-4 gives the whole variable domain DAGVTQSPTHLIKTRGQQVTLRCSPKSGHDTVSWYQQALGQGPQFIFQYYEEEERQRGNFPDRFSGHQFPNYSSELNVNALLLGDSALYLCASSSGQGGEKLFFGSGTQLSVL.

This rearrangement joins TRBV5-4 to TRBJ1-1; 11 bases map to TRBD1. CDR1 is SGHNT, CDR2 YYREEE, per germline (reference sequence). After removal of 0 bases from V and 7 bases from J, the junction contained 2 bases not matched to a gene. This CDR3 has 14 amino acids. CDR3 residues: CASSLAGTGGEAFF. Here the CDR3 DNA reads TGTGCCAGCAGCTTGGCCGGGACAGGGGGTGAAGCTTTCTTT.

In DNA, the CDR3 is TGTGCCAGTATGGGGCAGGACAATCAGCCCCAGCATTTT. This gives the protein CASMGQDNQPQHF. The chain couples TRBV7-3 to TRBJ1-5; possibly TRBD1 for D (5 bases). This CDR3 is 13 amino acids long. Germline assignment: CDR1 SGHTA and CDR2 FQGTGA. Trimming cost V 9 bases and J 3 bases, with 12 bases left between them.

This clone was seen once. The genes are TRBV25-1 and TRBJ1-2; TRBD1 is a possible D gene (6 bases). V was shortened by 4 bases and J by 7 bases, with 7 bases between the two germline ends. CDR1 and CDR2 (germline): MGHDK, SYGVNS. The CDR3 extends over 11 amino acids. The CDR3 reads CASSGGLGYTF. As DNA, the CDR3 is TGTGCCAGCAGTGGGGGGCTTGGCTACACCTTC.

This chain joins TRBV10-3 and TRBJ2-5, with 12 bases that match TRBD2. V was pared by 6 bases and J by 5 bases, with 7 bases of the junction left unmatched. Germline CDR1 is ENHRY and CDR2 is SYGVKD. The CDR3 consists of 15 residues. In DNA, the CDR3 is TGTGCCATCAGGGCTAGCGGGGGGGCTAGCGAGACCCAGTACTTC. As protein: CAIRASGGASETQYF.

The V and J genes are TRBV3-1 (or the pseudogene TRBV3-2) and TRBJ2-1, with 13 bases identical to TRBD2. CDR1 is LGHDT and CDR2 is YNNKEL in the germline V gene (reference sequence). After removal of 4 bases from V and 7 bases from J, the junction contained 4 bases not matched to a gene. The CDR3 is made up of 15 amino acids. The CDR3 bases are TGTGCCAGCAGCCCGGGACTAGCGGGGAATAATGAGCAGTTCTTC. Its translation: CASSPGLAGNNEQFF.

The chain carries TRBV5-1 and TRBJ2-7, with D possibly TRBD2 on 5 matching bases. V shed 4 bases and J shed 2 bases, with 13 bases lying between them. Germline V gene data show CDR1 as SGHRS and CDR2 as YFSETQ. The CDR3 runs 14 residues. DNA for the CDR3: TGCGCCAGCAGCGGGATGGACGGGACCTACGAGCAGTACTTC. Translation: CASSGMDGTYEQYF.

This chain links TRBV7-6 with TRBJ1-1, with 7 bases matching TRBD1. Trimming cost V 7 bases and J 3 bases; bases outside gene matches: 8. The CDR3 runs 14 residues. CDR1 and CDR2 (germline): SGHVS, FNYEAQ. DNA of the CDR3: TGTGCCAGCACCCGACAGGGAACAGACACTGAAGCTTTCTTT. Encoded protein: CASTRQGTDTEAFF.

The rearrangement joins TRBV7-9 to TRBJ1-1, with 7 bases lining up with TRBD1. Germline V lookup: CDR1 SEHNR, CDR2 FQNEAQ (reference sequence). CDR3 length equals 16 residues. J was trimmed by 1 base and V by 3 bases; bases with no gene match: 8. This CDR3 is CASSLSGTARNTEAFF. DNA of the CDR3: TGTGCCAGCAGCTTGTCCGGGACAGCAAGGAACACTGAAGCTTTCTTT.

The V call is TRBV28, the J call TRBJ1-6; tentatively, D is TRBD1 (5 bases). Germline V CDR1 and CDR2: MDHEN, SYDVKM. V lost 6 bases and J 6 bases, leaving 15 bases between the germline ends. There are 15 residues in the CDR3. Here the CDR3 DNA reads TGTGCCAGCAGCCGTGGGGGGGTTGGTAATTCACCCCTCCACTTT. Its protein product is CASSRGGVGNSPLHF.